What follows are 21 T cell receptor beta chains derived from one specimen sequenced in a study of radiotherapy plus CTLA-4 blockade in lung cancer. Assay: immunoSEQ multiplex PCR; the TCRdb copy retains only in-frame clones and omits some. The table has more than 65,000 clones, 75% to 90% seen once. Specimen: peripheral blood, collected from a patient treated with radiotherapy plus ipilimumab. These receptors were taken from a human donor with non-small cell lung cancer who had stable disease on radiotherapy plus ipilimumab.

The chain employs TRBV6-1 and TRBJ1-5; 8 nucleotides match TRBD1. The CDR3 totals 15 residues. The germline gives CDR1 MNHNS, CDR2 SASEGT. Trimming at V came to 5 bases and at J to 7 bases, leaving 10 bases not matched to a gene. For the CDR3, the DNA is TGTGCCAGCAGTCGACAGGGGTTGGAGCAACAGCCCCAGCATTTT. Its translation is CASSRQGLEQQPQHF.

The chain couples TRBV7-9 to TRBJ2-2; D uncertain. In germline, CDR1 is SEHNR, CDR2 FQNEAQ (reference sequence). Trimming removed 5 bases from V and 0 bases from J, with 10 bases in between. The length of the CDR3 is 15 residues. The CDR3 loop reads CASSMYGSNTGELFF. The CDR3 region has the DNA TGTGCCAGCAGCATGTACGGGTCGAACACCGGGGAGCTGTTTTTT.

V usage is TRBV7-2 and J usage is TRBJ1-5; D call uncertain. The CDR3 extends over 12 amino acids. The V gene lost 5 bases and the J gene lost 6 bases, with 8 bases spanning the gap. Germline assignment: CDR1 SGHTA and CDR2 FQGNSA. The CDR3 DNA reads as TGTGCCAGCAGCCCCAGTGGTCAGCCCCAGCATTTT. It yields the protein CASSPSGQPQHF.

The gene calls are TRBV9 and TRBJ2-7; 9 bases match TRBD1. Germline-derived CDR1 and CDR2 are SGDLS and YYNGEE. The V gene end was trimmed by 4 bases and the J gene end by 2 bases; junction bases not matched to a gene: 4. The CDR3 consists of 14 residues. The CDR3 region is CASSIGQGPYEQYF. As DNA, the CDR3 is TGTGCCAGCAGCATCGGACAGGGGCCCTACGAGCAGTACTTC.

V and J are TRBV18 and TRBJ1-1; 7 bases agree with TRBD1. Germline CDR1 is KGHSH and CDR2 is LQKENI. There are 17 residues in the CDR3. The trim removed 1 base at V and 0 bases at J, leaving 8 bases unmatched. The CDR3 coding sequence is TGTGCCAGCTCACCACTGGCCACAGGGGCGCTGAACACTGAAGCTTTCTTT. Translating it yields CASSPLATGALNTEAFF.

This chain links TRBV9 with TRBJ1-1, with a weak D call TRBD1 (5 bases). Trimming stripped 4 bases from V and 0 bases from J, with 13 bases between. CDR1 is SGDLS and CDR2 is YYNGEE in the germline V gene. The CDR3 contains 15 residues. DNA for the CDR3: TGTGCCAGCAGCCCCCAGGGAGGGATGAACACTGAAGCTTTCTTT. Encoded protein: CASSPQGGMNTEAFF.

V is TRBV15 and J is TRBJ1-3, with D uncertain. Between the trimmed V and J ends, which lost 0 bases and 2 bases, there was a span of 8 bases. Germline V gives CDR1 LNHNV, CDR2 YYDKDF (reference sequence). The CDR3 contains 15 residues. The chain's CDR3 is CATSREARAGNTIYF. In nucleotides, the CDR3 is TGTGCCACCAGCAGAGAAGCCCGGGCTGGAAACACCATATATTTT.

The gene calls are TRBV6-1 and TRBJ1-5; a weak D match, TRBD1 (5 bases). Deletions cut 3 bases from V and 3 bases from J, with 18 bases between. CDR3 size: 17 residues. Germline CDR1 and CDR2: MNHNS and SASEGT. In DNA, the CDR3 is TGTGCCAGCAGTGACGACAGACCCTCTAGACTCAATCAGCCCCAGCATTTT. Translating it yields CASSDDRPSRLNQPQHF.

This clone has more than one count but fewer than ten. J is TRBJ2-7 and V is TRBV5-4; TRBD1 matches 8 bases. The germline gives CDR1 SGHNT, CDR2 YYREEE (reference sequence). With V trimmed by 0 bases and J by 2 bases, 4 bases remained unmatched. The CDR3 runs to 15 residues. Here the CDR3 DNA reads TGTGCCAGCAGCTTGGGGGCAGGGGGCCCCTACGAGCAGTACTTC. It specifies CASSLGAGGPYEQYF.

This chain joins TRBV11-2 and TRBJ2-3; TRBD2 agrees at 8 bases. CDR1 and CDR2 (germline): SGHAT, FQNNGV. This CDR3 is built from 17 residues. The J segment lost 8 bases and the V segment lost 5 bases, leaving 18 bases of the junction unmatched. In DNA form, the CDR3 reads TGTGCCAGCAGCCCGGGACTAGGACTGCCCCGAGCCTTTACGCAGTATTTT. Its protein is CASSPGLGLPRAFTQYF.

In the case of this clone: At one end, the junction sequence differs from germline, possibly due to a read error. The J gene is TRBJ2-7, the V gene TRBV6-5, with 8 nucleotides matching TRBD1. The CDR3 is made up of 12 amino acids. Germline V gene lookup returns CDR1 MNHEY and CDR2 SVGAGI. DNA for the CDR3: TGTGCCAGCAGCCCAGGGGGCGGGCTTGAAGACTTC. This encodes CASSPGGGLEDF.

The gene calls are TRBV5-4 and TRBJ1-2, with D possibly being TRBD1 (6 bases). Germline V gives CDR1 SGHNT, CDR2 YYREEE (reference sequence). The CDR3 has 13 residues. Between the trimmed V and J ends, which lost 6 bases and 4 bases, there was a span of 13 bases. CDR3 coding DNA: TGTGCCAGCACCCTTCAGGGGAGCTATGGCTACACCTTC. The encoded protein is CASTLQGSYGYTF.

The CDR3 spells CASLGQGKQPQHF. CDR3 sequence (DNA): TGTGCCAGCTTGGGGCAGGGAAAACAGCCCCAGCATTTT. This sequence joins TRBV19 and TRBJ1-5, with D possibly matching TRBD1 (5 bases). CDR1 and CDR2 (germline): LNHDA, SQIVND (reference sequence). This CDR3 region has 13 residues. V was clipped by 9 bases and J by 7 bases, with 16 bases between them.

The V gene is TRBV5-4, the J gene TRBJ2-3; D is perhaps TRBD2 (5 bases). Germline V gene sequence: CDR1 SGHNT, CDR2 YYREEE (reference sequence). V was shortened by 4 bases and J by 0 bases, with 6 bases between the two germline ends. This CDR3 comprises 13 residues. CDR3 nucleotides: TGTGCCAGCAGCCCGGGAAGCACAGATACGCAGTATTTT. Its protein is CASSPGSTDTQYF.

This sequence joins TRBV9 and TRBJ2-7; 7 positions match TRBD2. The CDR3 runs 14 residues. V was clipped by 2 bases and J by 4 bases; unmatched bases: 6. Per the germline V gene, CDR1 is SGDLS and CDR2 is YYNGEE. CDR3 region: CASSVPLASYEQYF. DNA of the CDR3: TGTGCCAGCAGCGTTCCACTAGCGTCGTACGAGCAGTACTTC.

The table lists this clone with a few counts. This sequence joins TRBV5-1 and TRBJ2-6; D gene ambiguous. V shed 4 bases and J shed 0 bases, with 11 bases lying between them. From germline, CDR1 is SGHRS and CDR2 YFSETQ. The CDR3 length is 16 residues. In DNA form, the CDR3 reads TGCGCCAGCAGCCTGGACGTTAGCTCTGGGGCCAACGTCCTGACTTTC. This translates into CASSLDVSSGANVLTF.

This CDR3 is CASRSPGQGGEKLFF. In nucleotides, the CDR3 is TGTGCCAGCAGATCCCCGGGACAGGGAGGTGAAAAACTGTTTTTT. This chain connects TRBV28 to TRBJ1-4; 9 bases are shared with TRBD1. The CDR3 sequence is 15 residues long. CDR1 MDHEN and CDR2 SYDVKM come from the germline V gene. V lost 6 bases to trimming and J lost 7 bases; unmatched junction nucleotides: 9. The full variable domain, completed using reference TRBV28 and TRBJ1-4, is DVKVTQSSRYLVKRTGEKVFLECVQDMDHENMFWYRQDPGLGLRLIYFSYDVKMKEKGDIPEGYSVSREKKERFSLILESASTNQTSMYLCASRSPGQGGEKLFFGSGTQLSVL.

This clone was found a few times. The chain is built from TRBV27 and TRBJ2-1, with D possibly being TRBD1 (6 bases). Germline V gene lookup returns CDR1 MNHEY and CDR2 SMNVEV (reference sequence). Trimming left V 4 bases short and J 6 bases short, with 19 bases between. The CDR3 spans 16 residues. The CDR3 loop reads CASSSRGQSEGNEQFF. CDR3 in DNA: TGTGCCAGCAGTTCCAGGGGTCAATCGGAAGGCAATGAGCAGTTCTTC.

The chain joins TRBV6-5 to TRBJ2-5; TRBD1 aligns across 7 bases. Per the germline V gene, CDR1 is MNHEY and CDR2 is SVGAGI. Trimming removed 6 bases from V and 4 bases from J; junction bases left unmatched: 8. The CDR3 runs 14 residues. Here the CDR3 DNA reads TGTGCCAGCAGCTTGACAGGGAGTGGAGAGACCCAGTACTTC. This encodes CASSLTGSGETQYF.

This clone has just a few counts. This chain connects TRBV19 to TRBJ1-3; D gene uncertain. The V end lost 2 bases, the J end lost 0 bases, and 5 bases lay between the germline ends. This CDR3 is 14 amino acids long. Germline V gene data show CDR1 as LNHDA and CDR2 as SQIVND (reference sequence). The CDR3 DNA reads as TGTGCCAGTAGTATACACCGCTCTGGAAACACCATATATTTT. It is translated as CASSIHRSGNTIYF. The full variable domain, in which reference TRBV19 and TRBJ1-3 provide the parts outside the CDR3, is DGGITQSPKYLFRKEGQNVTLSCEQNLNHDAMYWYRQDPGQGLRLIYYSQIVNDFQKGDIAEGYSVSREKKESFPLTVTSAQKNPTAFYLCASSIHRSGNTIYFGEGSWLTVV.

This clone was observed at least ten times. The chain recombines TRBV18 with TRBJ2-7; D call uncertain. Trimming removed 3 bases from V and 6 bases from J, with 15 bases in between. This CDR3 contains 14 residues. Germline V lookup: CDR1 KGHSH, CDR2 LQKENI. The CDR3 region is CASSPTPVGAEQYF. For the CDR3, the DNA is TGTGCCAGCTCACCCACCCCGGTGGGTGCCGAGCAGTACTTC.